The rows below give T cell receptor beta chains drawn from one sample of a study of T cells of healthy individuals. TCRdb analysed the 5' RACE reads with MiXCR anew, one entry per CDR3 protein. The sample lists 100,000 or so distinct CDR3 sequences; 15% to 20% were seen once. These receptors were obtained from a human donor in good health. Each CDR3 is given with its conserved first and last residue. The D gene is left open where the match is weak. Clone sizes are given selectively: once, few, many, or a class where the clone is expanded.

cdr3_aa	cdr3_nt	j_call	d_call	v_call	cdr3_length	clone_size
CASSLQTGGSTGELFF	TGTGCCAGCAGTCTCCAGACAGGGGGCTCCACCGGGGAGCTGTTTTTT	TRBJ2-2	TRBD1	TRBV6-2/TRBV6-3	16	NA
CASSLLGQNQPQHF	TGTGCCAGCAGTTTATTGGGACAGAATCAGCCCCAGCATTTT	TRBJ1-5	TRBD1	TRBV27	14	many
CAMAGTGSYGYTF	TGTGCCATGGCCGGGACAGGGAGCTATGGCTACACCTTC	TRBJ1-2	TRBD1	TRBV10-3	13	few
CASRLTGGGSGANVLTF	TGTGCCAGCAGATTGACAGGGGGCGGTTCTGGGGCCAACGTCCTGACTTTC	TRBJ2-6	TRBD1	TRBV6-6	17	many
CSARDPGTGFHEQYF	TGCAGTGCTAGAGACCCCGGGACAGGGTTCCACGAGCAGTACTTC	TRBJ2-7	TRBD1	TRBV20-1	15	NA
CASSYLGNTEAFF	TGTGCCAGCAGTTATCTGGGGAACACTGAAGCTTTCTTT	TRBJ1-1	NA	TRBV6-5	13	many
CSVEVGGTGDSYEQYF	TGCAGCGTTGAAGTAGGTGGGACAGGGGACTCCTACGAGCAGTACTTC	TRBJ2-7	TRBD1	TRBV29-1	16	NA
CASGGAGELFF	TGTGCCAGTGGGGGTGCCGGGGAGCTGTTTTTT	TRBJ2-2	NA	TRBV2	11	NA
CASSLATDTYNEQFF	TGTGCCAGCAGCTTAGCTACCGATACCTACAATGAGCAGTTCTTC	TRBJ2-1	NA	TRBV11-2	15	NA
CSARDGASKSNEQFF	TGCAGTGCTAGGGATGGGGCTAGTAAGTCCAATGAGCAGTTCTTC	TRBJ2-1	NA	TRBV20-1	15	many
CASSADGARSSYNSPLHF	TGTGCCAGCAGCGCCGATGGGGCAAGGAGCTCCTATAATTCACCCCTCCACTTT	TRBJ1-6	NA	TRBV9	18	few
CASSSITRGGETQYF	TGTGCCAGCAGTTCGATAACGAGGGGGGGAGAGACCCAGTACTTC	TRBJ2-5	NA	TRBV28	15	few
CASKELGLPGDTQYF	TGTGCCAGCAAAGAATTAGGGCTCCCCGGAGATACGCAGTATTTT	TRBJ2-3	NA	TRBV6-5	15	few
CSARDRRQGWTGELFF	TGCAGTGCTAGAGATCGACGGCAGGGGTGGACCGGGGAGCTGTTTTTT	TRBJ2-2	NA	TRBV20-1	16	few